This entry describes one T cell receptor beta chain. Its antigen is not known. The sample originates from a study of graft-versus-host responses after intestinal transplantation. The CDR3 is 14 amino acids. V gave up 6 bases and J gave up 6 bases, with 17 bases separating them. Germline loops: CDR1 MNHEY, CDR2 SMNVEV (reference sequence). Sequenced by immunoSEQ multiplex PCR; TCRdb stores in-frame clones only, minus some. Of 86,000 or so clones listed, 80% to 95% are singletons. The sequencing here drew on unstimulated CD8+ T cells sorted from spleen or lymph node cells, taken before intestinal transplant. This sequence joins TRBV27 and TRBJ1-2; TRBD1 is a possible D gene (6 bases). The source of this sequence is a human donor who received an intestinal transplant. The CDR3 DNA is TGTGCCAGCAGCCATCCGGGGGGCAGCGATGGCTACACCTTC. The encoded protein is CASSHPGGSDGYTF.